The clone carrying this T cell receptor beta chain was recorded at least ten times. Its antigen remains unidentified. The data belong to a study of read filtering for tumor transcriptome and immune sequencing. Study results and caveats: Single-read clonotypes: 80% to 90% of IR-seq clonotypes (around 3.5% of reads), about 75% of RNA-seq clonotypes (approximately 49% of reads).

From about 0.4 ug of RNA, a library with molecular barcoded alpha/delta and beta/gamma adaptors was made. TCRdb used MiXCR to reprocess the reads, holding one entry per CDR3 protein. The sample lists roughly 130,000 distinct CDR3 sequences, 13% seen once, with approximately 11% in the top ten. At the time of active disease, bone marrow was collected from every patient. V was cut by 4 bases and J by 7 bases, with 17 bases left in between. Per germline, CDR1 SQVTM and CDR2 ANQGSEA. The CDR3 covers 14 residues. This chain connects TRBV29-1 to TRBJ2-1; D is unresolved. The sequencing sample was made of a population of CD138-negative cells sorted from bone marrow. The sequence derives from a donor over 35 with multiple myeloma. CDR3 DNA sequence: TGCAGCGTTGCGCCGGCGGCCGTCGCAAATGAGCAGTTCTTC. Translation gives CSVAPAAVANEQFF.